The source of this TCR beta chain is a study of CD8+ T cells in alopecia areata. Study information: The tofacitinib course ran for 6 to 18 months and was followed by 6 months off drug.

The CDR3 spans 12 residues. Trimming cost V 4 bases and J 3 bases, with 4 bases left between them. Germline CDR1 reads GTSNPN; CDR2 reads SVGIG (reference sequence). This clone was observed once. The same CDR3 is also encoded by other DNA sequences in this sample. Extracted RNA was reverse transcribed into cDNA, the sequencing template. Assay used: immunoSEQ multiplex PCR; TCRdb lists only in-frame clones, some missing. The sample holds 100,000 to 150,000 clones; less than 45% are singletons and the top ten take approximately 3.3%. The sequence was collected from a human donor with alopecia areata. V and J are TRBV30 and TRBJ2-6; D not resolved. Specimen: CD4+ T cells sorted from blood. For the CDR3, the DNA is TGTGCCTGGACAGTTGGGGCCAACGTCCTGACTTTC. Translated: CAWTVGANVLTF.